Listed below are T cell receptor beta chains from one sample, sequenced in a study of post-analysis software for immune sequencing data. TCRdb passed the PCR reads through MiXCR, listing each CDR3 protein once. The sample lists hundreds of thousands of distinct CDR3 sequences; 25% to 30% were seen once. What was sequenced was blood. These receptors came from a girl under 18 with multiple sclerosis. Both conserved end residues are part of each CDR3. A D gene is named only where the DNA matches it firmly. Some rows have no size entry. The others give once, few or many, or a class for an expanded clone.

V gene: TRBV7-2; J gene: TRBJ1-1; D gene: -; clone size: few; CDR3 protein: CASSLGTPGRMNTEAFF; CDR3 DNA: TGTGCCAGCAGCTTAGGAACTCCGGGACGTATGAACACTGAAGCTTTCTTT
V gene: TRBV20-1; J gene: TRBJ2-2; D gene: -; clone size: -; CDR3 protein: CSASRPAPGELFF; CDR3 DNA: TGCAGTGCTAGTCGGCCTGCCCCCGGGGAGCTGTTTTTT
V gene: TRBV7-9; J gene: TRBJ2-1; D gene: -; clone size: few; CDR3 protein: CASSLTASDHYNEQFF; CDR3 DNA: TGTGCCAGCAGCTTAACCGCGTCTGACCATTACAATGAGCAGTTCTTC
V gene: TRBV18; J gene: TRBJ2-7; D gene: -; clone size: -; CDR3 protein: CASSPLGGAYEQYF; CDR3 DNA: TGTGCCAGCTCACCACTAGGTGGGGCCTACGAGCAGTACTTC
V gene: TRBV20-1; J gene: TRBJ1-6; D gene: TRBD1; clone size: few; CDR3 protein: CSASVGRGPDSPLHF; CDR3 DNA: TGCAGTGCTAGTGTTGGCAGGGGGCCCGATTCACCCCTCCACTTT
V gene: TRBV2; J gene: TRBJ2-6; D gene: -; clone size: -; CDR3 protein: CASTYASGAGANVLTF; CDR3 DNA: TGTGCCAGCACCTATGCTTCAGGGGCAGGGGCCAACGTCCTGACTTTC
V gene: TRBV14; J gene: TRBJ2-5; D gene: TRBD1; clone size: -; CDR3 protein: CASSHNRGLETQYF; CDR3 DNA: TGTGCCAGCAGCCACAACAGGGGGCTGGAGACCCAGTACTTC
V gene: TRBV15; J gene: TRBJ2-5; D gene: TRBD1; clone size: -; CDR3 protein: CATSPQGAETQYF; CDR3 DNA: TGTGCCACCAGCCCACAGGGGGCTGAGACCCAGTACTTC
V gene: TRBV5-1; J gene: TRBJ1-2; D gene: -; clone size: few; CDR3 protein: CASSYNDSPNYGYTF; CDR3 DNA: TGCGCCAGCAGCTACAACGACAGTCCTAACTATGGCTACACCTTC
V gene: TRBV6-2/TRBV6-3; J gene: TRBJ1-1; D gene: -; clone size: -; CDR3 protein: CASRDIRDGTKGSEAFF; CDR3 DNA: TGTGCCAGCAGAGACATCCGGGACGGAACGAAAGGCTCTGAAGCTTTCTTT
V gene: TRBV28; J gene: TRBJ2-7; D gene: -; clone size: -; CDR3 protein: CASSFGVAVEQYF; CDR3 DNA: TGTGCCAGCAGTTTTGGTGTGGCAGTCGAGCAGTACTTC
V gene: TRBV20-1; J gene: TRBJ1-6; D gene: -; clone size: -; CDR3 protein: CSARVGAPLHF; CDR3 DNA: TGCAGTGCTAGGGTAGGAGCACCCCTCCACTTT
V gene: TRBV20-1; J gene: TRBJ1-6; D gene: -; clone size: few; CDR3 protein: CSVHGGANNSPLHF; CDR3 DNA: TGCAGTGTCCACGGGGGGGCCAATAATTCACCCCTCCACTTT
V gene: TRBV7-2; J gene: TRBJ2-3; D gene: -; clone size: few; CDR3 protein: CASSLVGSSPDTQYF; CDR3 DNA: TGTGCCAGCAGCTTAGTAGGATCATCGCCAGATACGCAGTATTTT
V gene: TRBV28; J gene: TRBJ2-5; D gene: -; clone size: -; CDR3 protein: CASSPPGSAERGYF; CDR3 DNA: TGTGCCAGCAGCCCTCCGGGGAGCGCTGAAAGGGGGTACTTC
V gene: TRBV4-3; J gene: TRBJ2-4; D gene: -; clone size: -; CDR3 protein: CASSQGSQQHQNIQYF; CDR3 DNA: TGCGCCAGCAGCCAAGGGTCCCAGCAACACCAAAACATTCAGTACTTC
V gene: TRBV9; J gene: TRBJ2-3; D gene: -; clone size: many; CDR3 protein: CASSVALAPQNAQYF; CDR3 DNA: TGTGCCAGCAGCGTAGCTCTAGCCCCACAGAATGCGCAGTATTTT
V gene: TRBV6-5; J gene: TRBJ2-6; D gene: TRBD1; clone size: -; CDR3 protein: CASSYPPRWGQASGANVLTF; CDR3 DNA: TGTGCCAGCAGTTACCCGCCACGATGGGGACAGGCCTCTGGGGCCAACGTCCTGACTTTC
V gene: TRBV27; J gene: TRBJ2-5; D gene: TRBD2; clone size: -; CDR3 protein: CASCGGSGLETQYF; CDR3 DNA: TGTGCCAGCTGTGGCGGGAGCGGGCTTGAGACCCAGTACTTC
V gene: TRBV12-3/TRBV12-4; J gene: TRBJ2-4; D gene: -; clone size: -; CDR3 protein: CASSPYSPEAAKNIQYF; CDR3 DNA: TGTGCCAGCAGTCCCTACTCCCCGGAGGCGGCCAAAAACATTCAGTACTTC
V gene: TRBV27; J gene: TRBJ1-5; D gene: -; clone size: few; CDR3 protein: CASRRSLRQPQHF; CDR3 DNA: TGTGCCAGCAGGAGGAGTCTTAGGCAGCCCCAGCATTTT
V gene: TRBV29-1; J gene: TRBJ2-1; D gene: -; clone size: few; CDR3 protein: CGERTAYNEQFF; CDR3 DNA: TGCGGCGAAAGGACAGCCTACAATGAGCAGTTCTTC
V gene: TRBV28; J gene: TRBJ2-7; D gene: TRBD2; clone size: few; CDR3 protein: CASSLTSGRSTYEQYF; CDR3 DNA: TGTGCCAGCAGTTTGACTAGCGGGAGATCAACCTACGAGCAGTACTTC
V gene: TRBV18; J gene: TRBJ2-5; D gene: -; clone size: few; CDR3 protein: CASSPVREETQYF; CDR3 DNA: TGTGCCAGCTCACCAGTCCGAGAAGAGACCCAGTACTTC
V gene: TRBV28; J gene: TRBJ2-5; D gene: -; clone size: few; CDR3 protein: CASTSGQTRQETQYF; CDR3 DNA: TGTGCCAGCACCTCCGGACAGACTAGACAAGAGACCCAGTACTTC
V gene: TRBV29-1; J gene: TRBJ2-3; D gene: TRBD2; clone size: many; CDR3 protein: CSGSLAATDTQYF; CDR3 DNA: TGCAGCGGCTCCCTAGCGGCCACAGATACGCAGTATTTT
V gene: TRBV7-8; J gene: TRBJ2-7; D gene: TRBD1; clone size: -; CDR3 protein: CASSLARWGQGPYEQYF; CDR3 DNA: TGTGCCAGCAGCTTAGCGCGGTGGGGACAGGGACCCTACGAGCAGTACTTC
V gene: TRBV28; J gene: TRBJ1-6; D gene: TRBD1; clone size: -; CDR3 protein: CASSYTGDHSPLHF; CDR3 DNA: TGTGCCAGCAGCTACACAGGGGACCACTCACCCCTCCACTTT
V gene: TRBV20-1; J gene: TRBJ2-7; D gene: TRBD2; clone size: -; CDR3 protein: CSARDSGGGIYEQYF; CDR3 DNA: TGCAGTGCTAGAGATTCGGGGGGGGGAATCTACGAGCAGTACTTC
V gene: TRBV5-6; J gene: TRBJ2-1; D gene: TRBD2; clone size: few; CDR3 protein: CASSSAGTSGDEQFF; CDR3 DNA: TGTGCCAGCAGCTCCGCCGGGACTAGCGGGGATGAGCAGTTCTTC
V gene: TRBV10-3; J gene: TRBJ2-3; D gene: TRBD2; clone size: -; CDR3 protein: CAISPGLAGGSADTQYF; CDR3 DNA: TGTGCCATCAGTCCGGGACTAGCGGGAGGGTCGGCAGATACGCAGTATTTT
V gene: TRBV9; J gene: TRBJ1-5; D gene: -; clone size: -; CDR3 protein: CASSVGSENSNQPQHF; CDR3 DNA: TGTGCCAGCAGCGTAGGTTCGGAAAATAGCAATCAGCCCCAGCATTTT
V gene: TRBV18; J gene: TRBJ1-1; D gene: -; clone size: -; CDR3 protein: CASSLRNKLGYTEAFF; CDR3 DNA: TGTGCCAGCTCACTCCGAAACAAATTAGGGTACACTGAAGCTTTCTTT
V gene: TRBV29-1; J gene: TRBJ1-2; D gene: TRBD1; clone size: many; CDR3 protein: CSVSIGTDYGYTF; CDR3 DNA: TGCAGCGTCTCCATCGGGACAGACTATGGCTACACCTTC
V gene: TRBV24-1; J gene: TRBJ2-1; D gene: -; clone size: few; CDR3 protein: CATSDFGGDNEQFF; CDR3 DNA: TGTGCCACCAGTGATTTTGGAGGGGACAATGAGCAGTTCTTC
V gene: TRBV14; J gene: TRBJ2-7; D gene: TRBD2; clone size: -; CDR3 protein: CASSRTWWGLVGEQYF; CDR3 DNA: TGTGCCAGCAGCCGGACATGGTGGGGACTAGTCGGCGAGCAGTACTTC
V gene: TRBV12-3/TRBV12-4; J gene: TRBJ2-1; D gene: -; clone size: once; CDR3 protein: CASRATSYNEQFF; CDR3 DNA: TGTGCCAGCAGGGCTACATCCTACAATGAGCAGTTCTTC
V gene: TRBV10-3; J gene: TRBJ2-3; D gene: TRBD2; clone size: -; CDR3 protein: CAISQDSGGGTDTQYF; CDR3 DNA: TGTGCCATCAGCCAGGATAGCGGGGGGGGCACAGATACGCAGTATTTT
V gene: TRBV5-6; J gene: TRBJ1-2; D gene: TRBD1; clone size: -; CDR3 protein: CVSSPDRSGGYTF; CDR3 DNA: TGTGTCAGCAGCCCGGACAGGTCAGGAGGCTACACCTTC
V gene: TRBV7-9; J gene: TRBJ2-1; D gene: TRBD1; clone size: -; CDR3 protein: CASSHRDRASEQFF; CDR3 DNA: TGTGCCAGCAGCCATCGGGACAGGGCGTCTGAGCAGTTCTTC
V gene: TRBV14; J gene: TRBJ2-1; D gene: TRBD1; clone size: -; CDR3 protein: CASSPIRRQTNRGEQFF; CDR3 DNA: TGTGCCAGCAGCCCCATCCGGCGTCAGACAAACAGGGGTGAGCAGTTCTTC
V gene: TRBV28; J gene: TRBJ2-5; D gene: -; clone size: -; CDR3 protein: CASTDLGLEETQYF; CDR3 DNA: TGTGCCAGCACCGATTTGGGTTTGGAAGAGACCCAGTACTTC
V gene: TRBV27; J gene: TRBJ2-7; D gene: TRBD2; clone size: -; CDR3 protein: CASSFRGLAEVYF; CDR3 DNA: TGTGCCAGCAGTTTCCGCGGACTAGCGGAGGTGTACTTC
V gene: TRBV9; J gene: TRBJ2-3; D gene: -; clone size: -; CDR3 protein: CASRPPGRDTQYF; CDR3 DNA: TGTGCCAGCAGGCCGCCGGGGAGAGATACGCAGTATTTT
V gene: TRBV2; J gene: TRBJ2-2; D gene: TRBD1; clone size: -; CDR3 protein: CASSTRDRRTGELFF; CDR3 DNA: TGTGCCAGCAGTACTCGGGACAGACGGACCGGGGAGCTGTTTTTT
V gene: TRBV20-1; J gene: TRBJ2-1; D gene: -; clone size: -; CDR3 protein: CSGWRYNEQFF; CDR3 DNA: TGCAGTGGTTGGCGGTACAATGAGCAGTTCTTC
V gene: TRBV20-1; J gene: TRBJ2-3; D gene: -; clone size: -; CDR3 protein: CSAPKDGRTDTRYF; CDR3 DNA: TGCAGTGCTCCAAAGGACGGACGCACAGATACGCGGTATTTT